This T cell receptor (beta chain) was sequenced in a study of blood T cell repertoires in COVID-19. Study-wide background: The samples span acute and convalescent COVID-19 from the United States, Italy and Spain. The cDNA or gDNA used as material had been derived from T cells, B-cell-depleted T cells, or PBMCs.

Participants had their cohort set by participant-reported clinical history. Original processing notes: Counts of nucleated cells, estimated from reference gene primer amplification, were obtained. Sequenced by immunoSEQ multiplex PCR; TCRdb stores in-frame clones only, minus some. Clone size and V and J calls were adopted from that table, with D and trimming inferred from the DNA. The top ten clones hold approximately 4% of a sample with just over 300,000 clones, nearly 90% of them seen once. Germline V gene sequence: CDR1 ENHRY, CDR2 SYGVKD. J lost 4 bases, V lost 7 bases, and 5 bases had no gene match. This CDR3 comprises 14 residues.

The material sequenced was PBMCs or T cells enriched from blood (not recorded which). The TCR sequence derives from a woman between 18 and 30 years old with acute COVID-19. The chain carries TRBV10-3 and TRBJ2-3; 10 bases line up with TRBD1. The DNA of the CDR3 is TGTGCCATCACGTCGGGACAGGGGTCAGATACGCAGTATTTT. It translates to CAITSGQGSDTQYF.